These T cell receptor beta chains were read from a single sample in a study of blood T cell repertoires in COVID-19. Generated by immunoSEQ multiplex PCR, the TCRdb table keeps only in-frame clones and is missing some. The data contain 180,000 or so clones, roughly 83% of them seen just once; the ten biggest clones take up 10% to 15%. Sequenced: PBMCs or T cells enriched from blood (not recorded which). The receptors originated from an older woman who had recovered from COVID-19. Both conserved end residues are part of each CDR3. A D gene is named only where the DNA matches it firmly. Clone size is shown for a subset of rows, as once, few, many or a class of expanded clone.

>.|TRBV13|TRBD2|TRBJ2-3
CASSFSGGADTQYF
TGTGCCAGCAGCTTTAGCGGGGGGGCAGATACGCAGTATTTT
>.|TRBV7-2|TRBD2|TRBJ2-1
CASSLVAGTYNEQFF
TGTGCCAGCAGCTTAGTAGCGGGGACGTACAATGAGCAGTTCTTC
>.|TRBV18|.|TRBJ1-1
CASSPALQVTEAFF
TGTGCCAGCTCACCAGCTTTACAGGTTACTGAAGCTTTCTTT
>few|TRBV7-8|.|TRBJ2-1
CASSASRNEQFF
TGTGCCAGCAGCGCTTCGAGAAATGAGCAGTTCTTC
>.|TRBV10-1|TRBD2|TRBJ2-5
CASSLGTSGPQETQYF
TGCGCCAGCAGCCTTGGGACTAGCGGGCCACAAGAGACCCAGTACTTC
>.|TRBV6-5|.|TRBJ2-3
CASSQRQGTDTQYF
TGTGCCAGCAGCCAAAGACAGGGCACAGATACGCAGTATTTT
>.|TRBV5-5|TRBD1|TRBJ2-6
CASSRTGGIAGANVLTF
TGTGCCAGCAGCCGGACAGGGGGAATTGCTGGGGCCAACGTCCTGACTTTC
>.|TRBV29-1|.|TRBJ1-4
CSGTQGVTNEKLFF
TGCAGCGGAACACAGGGCGTGACTAATGAAAAACTGTTTTTT
>.|TRBV30|.|TRBJ2-5
CAWSYQPGSLETQYF
TGTGCCTGGAGTTACCAACCAGGGTCCCTAGAGACCCAGTACTTC
>.|TRBV7-9|TRBD2|TRBJ2-1
CASSRRLAGPPSSYNEQFF
TGTGCCAGCAGCCGACGACTAGCGGGGCCCCCAAGCTCCTACAATGAGCAGTTCTTC
>.|TRBV30|.|TRBJ2-3
CAWSVRGSWDTQYF
TGTGCCTGGAGTGTACGAGGTTCTTGGGATACGCAGTATTTT
>.|TRBV29-1|TRBD2|TRBJ2-7
CSVAGTSGSEQYF
TGCAGCGTCGCCGGGACTAGCGGGAGCGAGCAGTACTTC
>.|TRBV16|.|TRBJ1-3
CASSQSRISGNTIYF
TGTGCCAGCAGCCAATCTAGAATCTCTGGAAACACCATATATTTT
>few|TRBV27|.|TRBJ1-2
CASSLSRGVANYGYTF
TGTGCCAGCAGTTTATCTCGGGGGGTAGCTAACTATGGCTACACCTTC
>.|TRBV28|TRBD1|TRBJ1-5
CASFAGTVYSNQPQHF
TGTGCCAGCTTCGCCGGGACAGTGTATAGCAATCAGCCCCAGCATTTT
>.|TRBV6-1|TRBD2|TRBJ2-7
CASSEALQSGGRWSYEQYF
TGTGCCAGCAGTGAAGCGCTTCAGTCTGGCGGGAGGTGGTCCTACGAGCAGTACTTC
>once|TRBV25-1|TRBD2|TRBJ2-3
CASSELGAGGPTDTQYF
TGTGCCAGCAGTGAATTGGGGGCGGGAGGGCCCACAGATACGCAGTATTTT
>.|TRBV11-1|.|TRBJ2-5
CASSRGDSQETQYF
TGTGCCAGCAGCCGAGGTGACAGTCAAGAGACCCAGTACTTC
>.|TRBV11-2|TRBD2|TRBJ2-7
CASSLGTRLEQYF
TGTGCCAGCAGCTTAGGGACTAGACTCGAGCAGTACTTC
>few|TRBV7-2|.|TRBJ2-7
CASRSARTVSYEQYF
TGTGCCAGCAGATCCGCTCGGACAGTCTCCTACGAGCAGTACTTC
>.|TRBV27|.|TRBJ1-6
CATSGQPNSPLHF
TGTGCCACCTCTGGGCAGCCTAATTCACCCCTCCACTTT
>.|TRBV4-1|.|TRBJ2-7
CASSQDSNSPLYEQYF
TGCGCCAGCAGCCAAGATTCAAACTCCCCCCTCTACGAGCAGTACTTC
>.|TRBV12-5|.|TRBJ2-5
CASGGRGTETQYF
TGTGCTAGTGGGGGCCGGGGTACCGAGACCCAGTACTTC
>.|TRBV4-1|TRBD2|TRBJ2-7
CASSQEKLAAAYEQYF
TGCGCCAGCAGCCAAGAGAAGCTAGCGGCGGCCTACGAGCAGTACTTC
>.|TRBV2|.|TRBJ1-6
CASKGRRANSPLHF
TGTGCCAGCAAGGGTAGGCGGGCAAATTCACCCCTCCACTTT